This TCR beta chain was profiled in a study of graft-versus-host responses after intestinal transplantation. In the study overall: Every transplant recipient was induced with anti-thymocyte globulin, then maintained on tacrolimus and steroids for about 3 years. General study points: Declining HvG levels early post-transplant were linked to peak circulating GvH clone levels. Elevated graft-versus-host to host-versus-graft clonal ratios in allografts were recorded for patients with graft-donor T cell macrochimerism.

V shed 5 bases and J 4 bases; nucleotides not matched to a gene: 19. Germline CDR1 reads MGHRA; CDR2 reads YSYEKL. The CDR3 extends over 20 amino acids. The authors plated approximately 200,000 CFSE-labeled responder cells with approximately 200,000 irradiated, violet-dye-labeled stimulator cells. Researchers sorted proliferating CFSE-low CD3+CD4+ and CD3+CD8+ responders once the reaction had finished. This clone is deemed medium-sized. Assay used: immunoSEQ multiplex PCR; TCRdb lists only in-frame clones, some missing. The data show roughly 10,000 clones, under 40% seen once. Sequenced here: alloreactive CD8+ T cells from a mixed lymphocyte reaction culture, sampled before intestinal transplant. Indicated subset: CFSE-low proliferating T cells sorted from roughly 6-day pre-transplant mixed lymphocyte reaction (GvH or HvG direction). The sequence derives from a human patient who received an intestinal transplant. The rearrangement links TRBV4-1 to TRBJ2-3; 12 bases match TRBD2. For the CDR3, the DNA is TGCGCCAGCAGCAACCCCGACCCCGACTCTAGCGGGAGGGACCCAGATACGCAGTATTTT. Its protein product is CASSNPDPDSSGRDPDTQYF.